The T cell receptor beta chain described here comes from a study of blood T cells in healthy people across ages. Study-level background: Through template switching, about one barcoded beta molecule was captured per two T cells, as measured in model experiments. The study's findings and limits: The long-lived group displayed more naive CD4+ cells, plus higher diversity, than the aged donors did.

The second PCR ran about 6 to 12 cycles with a sample-barcoded 5' primer and J-beta primers. MiXCR, run by TCRdb on the 5' RACE reads, gives a single entry per CDR3 protein. The top ten hold under 30% of the sample, which has nearly 800,000 distinct CDR3 sequences, approximately 53% seen once. This clonotype was detected once. Its cognate antigen is unknown. CDR1 is SGHNT, CDR2 YYREEE, per germline (reference sequence). This CDR3 has 13 residues. Source material: blood. The clonotype comes from a man in his forties in good health. The genes are TRBV5-4 and TRBJ2-5, with D tentatively TRBD1 (5 bases). The J call may be incorrect, as the DNA end agrees better with TRBJ2-7. CDR3: CASSTDSLGEQYF. The DNA for the CDR3 is TGTGCCAGCAGCACCGACAGTTTGGGCGAGCAGTACTTC.